Listed here are 27 T cell receptor beta chains from one sample, sequenced in a study of shared clonotypes between healthy human individuals. Sequencing was performed with immunoSEQ multiplex PCR; in TCRdb, only in-frame clones are kept and a portion is missing. The sample lists about 680,000 clones; 92% were seen once. Naive CD8 cells lacked CD45RO and underwent positive selection for CCR7, leaving out terminally differentiated effector memory CD45RA+ cells. The specimen sequenced was naive CD8+ T cells sorted from blood. Source of these receptors: a young man in good health.

V and J are TRBV27 and TRBJ2-7; 8 bases line up with TRBD2. V trimming: 3 bases; J trimming: 3 bases; junction bases outside the gene matches: 10. The CDR3 contains 16 residues. Germline V lookup: CDR1 MNHEY, CDR2 SMNVEV (reference sequence). The CDR3 loop reads CASSFIAGRIDYEQYF. The CDR3 DNA is TGTGCCAGCAGTTTTATAGCGGGAAGGATAGACTACGAGCAGTACTTC.

The gene calls are TRBV28 and TRBJ1-4; a weak D match, TRBD1 (5 bases). Germline CDR1 MDHEN, CDR2 SYDVKM. The CDR3 runs 17 residues. Trimming cost V 4 bases and J 0 bases, with 15 bases left between them. CDR3 loop: CASSSPGAGATNEKLFF. The CDR3 coding sequence is TGTGCCAGCAGTTCTCCCGGGGCTGGCGCAACTAATGAAAAACTGTTTTTT.

This chain connects TRBV29-1 to TRBJ2-3, with 11 bases aligning to TRBD2. J was trimmed by 4 bases and V by 7 bases; bases with no gene match: 10. This CDR3 is built from 15 residues. CDR1 is SQVTM and CDR2 is ANQGSEA in the germline V gene. Written as DNA, the CDR3 is TGCAGCGCCCGGAGGCCGGGACTAGCGGCAGATACGCAGTATTTT. Translation: CSARRPGLAADTQYF.

This clone was counted a single time. This chain joins TRBV4-1 and TRBJ1-1, with a possible D match to TRBD1 (6 bases). This CDR3 region has 19 residues. Germline lookup yields CDR1 MGHRA and CDR2 YSYEKL. V dropped 0 bases and J dropped 0 bases, with 20 bases sitting between them. DNA for the CDR3: TGCGCCAGCAGCCAAGAAGGGAGTTCGGTCGGGGGGCTGAACACTGAAGCTTTCTTT. The encoded protein is CASSQEGSSVGGLNTEAFF.

This clone was observed a single time. J is TRBJ2-1 and V is TRBV2; 9 bases are a match to TRBD2. This CDR3 contains 14 residues. Germline V gene lookup returns CDR1 SNHLY and CDR2 FYNNEI. V was pared by 8 bases and J by 8 bases, with 10 bases of the junction left unmatched. CDR3 DNA sequence: TGTGCCAGCGGAGTAGTAGCGGGAGACGATGAGCAGTTCTTC. Translated: CASGVVAGDDEQFF.

J is TRBJ1-2 and V is TRBV7-9; perhaps TRBD1 as D (6 bases). The CDR3 is 15 residues long. Per germline, CDR1 SEHNR and CDR2 FQNEAQ (reference sequence). Deletions cut 5 bases from V and 5 bases from J, with 18 bases between. CDR3 region: CASSIGSGGGYGYTF. CDR3 DNA: TGTGCCAGCAGCATAGGAAGCGGGGGCGGGTATGGCTACACCTTC.

The V gene is TRBV19, the J gene TRBJ2-6; maybe TRBD2 (6 bases). The CDR3 extends over 19 amino acids. Germline assignment: CDR1 LNHDA and CDR2 SQIVND (reference sequence). Trimming took 3 bases from V and 0 from J, leaving 18 bases between them. The CDR3 reads CASSIYHGTPNSGANVLTF. CDR3 nucleotides: TGTGCCAGTAGTATTTACCACGGGACTCCTAACTCTGGGGCCAACGTCCTGACTTTC.

CDR3 sequence: CASSSLAAAGARDEQFF. The CDR3 nucleotides are TGTGCCAGCAGCTCCCTGGCGGCAGCGGGAGCAAGGGATGAGCAGTTCTTC. This chain links TRBV7-9 with TRBJ2-1, with 8 bases lining up with TRBD2. The CDR3 totals 17 residues. V shed 4 bases and J 8 bases; nucleotides not matched to a gene: 16. CDR1 and CDR2 from the germline V gene are SEHNR and FQNEAQ (reference sequence).

The chain recombines TRBV6-1 with TRBJ2-7, with a tentative D call TRBD1 (6 bases). The V gene lost 4 bases and the J gene lost 3 bases, with 13 bases spanning the gap. CDR1 is MNHNS and CDR2 is SASEGT in the germline V gene. The CDR3 has 14 residues. The CDR3 DNA reads as TGTGCCAGCAGTGGGGACCTAGGGGGCTACGAGCAGTACTTC. This translates into CASSGDLGGYEQYF.

The chain carries TRBV9 and TRBJ1-3; D is undetermined. The CDR3 consists of 13 residues. Germline V gives CDR1 SGDLS, CDR2 YYNGEE. V was clipped by 0 bases and J by 4 bases, with 5 bases between them. The CDR3 coding sequence is TGTGCCAGCAGCGTAGGGGAGGGAAACACCATATATTTT. Translation gives CASSVGEGNTIYF.

The rearrangement joins TRBV5-6 to TRBJ1-1; D remains ambiguous. Germline-derived CDR1 and CDR2 are SGHDT and YYEEEE. CDR3 length equals 16 residues. Trimming stripped 0 bases from V and 1 base from J, with 13 bases between. CDR3 coding DNA: TGTGCCAGCAGCTTGGCTCAGGTCACGGGGAACACTGAAGCTTTCTTT. Protein sequence: CASSLAQVTGNTEAFF.

This chain links TRBV7-2 with TRBJ2-1; 9 bases align to TRBD1. Germline assignment: CDR1 SGHTA and CDR2 FQGNSA. Trimming at V came to 4 bases and at J to 6 bases, leaving 19 bases not matched to a gene. This CDR3 comprises 19 residues. CDR3: CASSSTGGIFQKRLNEQFF. The CDR3 nucleotides are TGTGCCAGCAGCTCTACAGGGGGCATTTTTCAAAAGAGACTCAATGAGCAGTTCTTC. Full variable domain (rest looked up from reference TRBV7-2 and TRBJ2-1): GAGVSQSPSNKVTEKGKDVELRCDPISGHTALYWYRQSLGQGLEFLIYFQGNSAPDKSGLPSDRFSAERTGGSVSTLTIQRTQQEDSAVYLCASSSTGGIFQKRLNEQFFGPGTRLTVL.

The chain combines TRBV5-5 with TRBJ2-2, with 12 bases matching TRBD2. The germline V gene encodes CDR1 SGHKS and CDR2 YYEKEE (reference sequence). The ends lost 4 bases at V and 2 bases at J; junction bases unmatched: 3. The length of the CDR3 is 16 residues. This chain's CDR3 is CASSDGLAGNTGELFF. CDR3 DNA sequence: TGTGCCAGCAGCGATGGACTAGCGGGAAACACCGGGGAGCTGTTTTTT.

The chain is built from TRBV9 and TRBJ1-1; D call uncertain. CDR1 is SGDLS and CDR2 is YYNGEE in the germline V gene. The CDR3 is 12 amino acids. The germline V and J ends were trimmed by 4 bases and 4 bases, with 8 bases remaining between them. As DNA, the CDR3 is TGTGCCAGCAGCCCATGGACCACTGAAGCTTTCTTT. It yields the protein CASSPWTTEAFF.

The chain uses TRBV6-6 and TRBJ2-1; D gene unclear. Germline CDR1 is MNHNY and CDR2 is SVGAGI (reference sequence). V shed 8 bases and J shed 3 bases, with 17 bases lying between them. This CDR3 is built from 15 residues. CDR3 sequence (DNA): TGTGCCAGCGGGTTTGGGCAGAGGCTCTACAATGAGCAGTTCTTC. It yields the protein CASGFGQRLYNEQFF.

The chain is built from TRBV2 and TRBJ1-4; D remains unclear. Trimming pared 8 bases from V and 0 bases from J, leaving 13 bases between. The CDR3 is made up of 15 amino acids. The germline CDR1 and CDR2 sequences are SNHLY and FYNNEI. CDR3 in amino acids: CASWGTPPTNEKLFF. CDR3 DNA: TGTGCCAGCTGGGGAACACCCCCAACTAATGAAAAACTGTTTTTT.

The V call is TRBV5-1, the J call TRBJ1-4, with a tentative D call TRBD1 (6 bases). With 0 bases removed from V and 0 bases from J, the gap between germline ends came to 15 bases. Germline CDR1 is SGHRS and CDR2 is YFSETQ. The CDR3 covers 18 residues. The CDR3 nucleotides are TGCGCCAGCAGCTTGGCCGAAGGACAGACATCAACTAATGAAAAACTGTTTTTT. This gives the protein CASSLAEGQTSTNEKLFF.

The chain uses TRBV4-3 and TRBJ2-3; TRBD1 aligns across 7 bases. V lost 0 bases and J lost 5; bases outside the gene matches: 8. Per the germline V gene, CDR1 is LGHNA and CDR2 is YSLEER. CDR3 length: 16 amino acids. CDR3 in DNA: TGCGCCAGCAGCCAAGAGGATTCCAGGGGGTTAGATACGCAGTATTTT. Protein: CASSQEDSRGLDTQYF.

The chain recombines TRBV4-2 with TRBJ2-7, with unresolved D. Germline V CDR1 and CDR2: LGHNA, YNFKEQ. The CDR3 extends over 15 amino acids. V lost 5 bases, J lost 0 bases, and 14 bases lay in between. In nucleotides, the CDR3 is TGTGCCAGCAGCTTGGCCAATTCACCCTCCTACGAGCAGTACTTC. Residues: CASSLANSPSYEQYF.

This rearrangement joins TRBV7-2 to TRBJ2-7; TRBD1 matches 12 bases. The CDR3 sequence is 15 residues long. The germline V gene encodes CDR1 SGHTA and CDR2 FQGNSA. V shed 5 bases and J 7 bases; nucleotides not matched to a gene: 9. CDR3 bases: TGTGCCAGCAGCCGACCGGGACAGGGGGCTGGTGAGCAGTACTTC. Translated: CASSRPGQGAGEQYF.

This clone was picked up one time. The rearrangement links TRBV5-4 to TRBJ1-2; D unresolved. Germline assignment: CDR1 SGHNT and CDR2 YYREEE (reference sequence). CDR3 length: 16 residues. V gave up 8 bases and J gave up 2 bases, with 22 bases separating them. CDR3 loop: CASSEWGNDLNYGYTF. The CDR3 coding sequence is TGTGCCAGTTCGGAGTGGGGAAACGACCTAAACTATGGCTACACCTTC.

This chain uses TRBV6-1 with TRBJ2-5; unclear D gene. With 2 bases removed from V and 1 base from J, the gap between germline ends came to 14 bases. Germline-derived CDR1 and CDR2 are MNHNS and SASEGT. The CDR3 spans 16 residues. CDR3 sequence (DNA): TGTGCCAGCAGTGAATACCGGGTTTACGCCCAAGAGACCCAGTACTTC. Translation gives CASSEYRVYAQETQYF.

J is TRBJ2-1 and V is TRBV27; 9 bases match TRBD1. The V and J ends lost 5 bases and 3 bases, in that order; junction bases with no gene match: 5. CDR1 and CDR2 from the germline V gene are MNHEY and SMNVEV (reference sequence). The CDR3 has 15 amino acids. CDR3 in DNA: TGTGCCAGCAGTACAGGGGGCCAGGTCTACAATGAGCAGTTCTTC. Its translation is CASSTGGQVYNEQFF.

The genes are TRBV5-4 and TRBJ2-7; 13 bases fit TRBD2. Germline V gene lookup returns CDR1 SGHNT and CDR2 YYREEE (reference sequence). The CDR3 is 17 amino acids. The J segment lost 2 bases and the V segment lost 4 bases, leaving 9 bases of the junction unmatched. This CDR3 is CASSARTSGSLAYEQYF. The CDR3 DNA is TGTGCCAGCAGCGCTAGGACTAGCGGGAGTCTCGCCTACGAGCAGTACTTC. Complete variable domain (other parts from reference TRBV5-4 and TRBJ2-7): ETGVTQSPTHLIKTRGQQVTLRCSSQSGHNTVSWYQQALGQGPQFIFQYYREEENGRGNFPPRFSGLQFPNYSSELNVNALELDDSALYLCASSARTSGSLAYEQYFGPGTRLTVT.

The J gene is TRBJ2-1, the V gene TRBV7-9, with no clear D. CDR1 SEHNR and CDR2 FQNEAQ come from the germline V gene (reference sequence). Trimming stripped 2 bases from V and 9 bases from J, with 8 bases between. CDR3 length equals 12 residues. The CDR3, as DNA: TGTGCCAGCAGCTTAATGGGGTCTGAGCAGTTCTTC. It is translated as CASSLMGSEQFF.

The chain employs TRBV27 and TRBJ1-4; 7 nucleotides line up with TRBD1. Germline V gene data show CDR1 as MNHEY and CDR2 as SMNVEV (reference sequence). The J segment lost 7 bases and the V segment lost 4 bases, leaving 6 bases of the junction unmatched. This CDR3 has 14 residues. The chain's CDR3 is CASSSWDSREKLFF. The CDR3 DNA reads as TGTGCCAGCAGTTCTTGGGACAGTCGTGAAAAACTGTTTTTT.

As for this clone: Additional DNA sequences in this sample encode the identical CDR3. The chain links TRBV28 to TRBJ1-5; possibly TRBD1 for D (6 bases). V lost 3 bases and J 1 base, leaving 13 bases between the germline ends. CDR3 length: 16 amino acids. Germline CDR1 is MDHEN and CDR2 is SYDVKM. The CDR3 DNA follows: TGTGCCAGCAGTTTGGTGGGGGGCTTGAGCAATCAGCCCCAGCATTTT. This translates into CASSLVGGLSNQPQHF.